This T cell receptor (beta chain) is from a study of T cells in Graves' hyperthyroidism and ophthalmopathy. General study findings and limits: Before onset, ophthalmopathy was predicted by the model a median around 6 months earlier.

Stable Graves' hyperthyroidism meant no ophthalmopathy progression within 18 months. Among the patients, aged 18 to 65, hyperthyroidism was newly diagnosed and had lasted under 2 months. Clinical symptoms, serum thyroxine, TRAb, thyroid ultrasound and orbital computed tomography established diagnosis. In this sample, this clonotype turned up many times. Its target is not known. Amplified regions were TCR beta CDR3 sequences from RNA transcripts. HTBI primers were used for first-round RT-PCR of the TCR CDR3. TCRdb reprocessed the multiplex PCR reads via MiXCR and lists one record per CDR3 protein. The sample includes over 650,000 distinct CDR3 sequences, roughly 15% seen only once; the top ten take approximately 8.4%. The ends lost 0 bases at V and 3 bases at J; junction bases unmatched: 5. The CDR3 is 17 residues long. Germline V gene data show CDR1 as MNHEY and CDR2 as SVGEGT.

This chain links TRBV6-2 or TRBV6-3 with TRBJ2-7; 13 bases line up with TRBD2. This TCR was recovered from a man aged 18-30 years with Graves' hyperthyroidism. Sample: blood. The CDR3 nucleotides read TGTGCCAGCAGTTACTCGGGACTAGCGGGACTAGACTACGAGCAGTACTTC. Translated: CASSYSGLAGLDYEQYF.